This T cell receptor (beta chain) originates from a study of blood T cell repertoires in COVID-19 (TCRdb year 2020). In terms of the full investigation: The collaborator samples originated in the United States, Italy and Spain and spanned the acute and convalescent phases of COVID-19. Subjects who had been exposed to COVID-19, were actively infected with it, or had recovered from it provided the deeply sampled blood TCRbeta repertoires that made up the dataset. The prospective study material was composed of cDNA or gDNA derived from T cells, B-cell-depleted T cells, or PBMCs. Samples were obtained from the ongoing ImmuneRACE study (first 160 participants) and from 1,000 to 1,500 subjects provided by 6 global collaborators. Where available, HLA class I and class II types were taken from metadata supplied by the sample provider and were not determined by assay-based typing. The repertoires were released in a freely available public database intended as a resource for research on the immune response to SARS-CoV-2. Sample metadata almost always included a de-identified subject ID, COVID-19 status, age in years and sex. The study at large found these results: The amount of clinical and demographic metadata varied by source and participant and was provided uncurated.

The CDR3 covers 14 residues, taking in both the cysteine and the phenylalanine. Only the CDR3 part of the read is kept: 42 bases, read in frame from the first base. V and J are truncated by 3 bases and 5 bases respectively, leaving an intervening sequence of 13 bases. From a lookup of the germline V gene (reference sequence), CDR1 and CDR2 are LNHDA and SQIVND. Enrolling through a virtual design, the prospective study's participants ranged in age from roughly 18 to 90 years and lived across about two dozen United States geographic areas. Cohort assignment in the prospective study relied on participant-reported clinical history from a screening survey and a study questionnaire. ImmuneRACE Cohort 3 recovered participants were defined by two consecutive negative NP/OP PCR tests, healthcare professional clearance, or symptom resolution. Mobile phlebotomists in the prospective study collected whole blood, serum and a nasopharyngeal or oropharyngeal swab from every participant. Prospective study participants could optionally give additional blood draws and questionnaires over an approximately 2-month period. Before DNA extraction, prospective study blood samples were shipped either frozen or at room temperature.

TCRbeta CDR3 regions were amplified from genomic DNA using the immunoSEQ Assay, a bias-controlled multiplex PCR. The authors processed their data as follows. Within the assay, amplification of reference gene primers was used to estimate how many nucleated cells each sample contained. Sequence reads were collapsed and filtered to measure the absolute abundance of every unique TCRbeta CDR3 rearrangement. For each sample, productive Simpson clonality was calculated as the square root of Simpson's diversity index across productive rearrangements. Not all clones reach the TCRdb copy of this immuneACCESS table, which keeps in-frame sequences only. Checked studies attribute under half of the gap to unresolved V genes and leave the rest unexplained. The DNA was the basis for D and trimming; V, J and clone size are from that table. In all, the sample holds more than 250,000 clones, and around 90% of those were seen once. Approximately 5.3% of the sample goes to the ten largest clones.

Turning to this clone: This receptor's antigen is unknown. No qualities accompany the bases; no much larger clone lies one base away.

This TCR derives from a woman aged 25-40 years who had recovered from COVID-19. The V and J segments used are TRBV19 and TRBJ1-2; TRBD1 is a weak D gene call, 6 bases matching. Sequences were obtained from PBMCs or T cells enriched from blood (not recorded which). The DNA reads as follows: TGTGCCAGTAGTATTGACTGGCAGGGGTATGGCTACACCTTC. Its protein product is CASSIDWQGYGYTF.